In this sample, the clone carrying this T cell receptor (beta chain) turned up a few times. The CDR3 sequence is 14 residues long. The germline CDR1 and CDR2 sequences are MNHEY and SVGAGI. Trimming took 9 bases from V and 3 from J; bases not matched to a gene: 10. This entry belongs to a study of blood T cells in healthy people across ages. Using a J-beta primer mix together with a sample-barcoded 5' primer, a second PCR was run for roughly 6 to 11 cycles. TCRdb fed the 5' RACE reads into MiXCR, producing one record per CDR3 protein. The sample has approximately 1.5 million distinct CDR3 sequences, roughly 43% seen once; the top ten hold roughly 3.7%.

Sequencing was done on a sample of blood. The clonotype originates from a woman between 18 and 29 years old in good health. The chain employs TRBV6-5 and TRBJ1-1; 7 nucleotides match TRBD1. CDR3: CARGETGNDTEAFF. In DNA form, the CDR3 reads TGTGCCAGGGGGGAGACAGGGAATGACACTGAAGCTTTCTTT.